The TCR beta chain described here comes from a study of blood T cell repertoires in COVID-19. The V and J ends lost 4 bases and 6 bases, in that order; junction bases with no gene match: 9. The CDR3 is 16 amino acids. Per the germline V gene, CDR1 is SGHKS and CDR2 is YYEKEE (reference sequence). Data came from immunoSEQ multiplex PCR; TCRdb stores just in-frame clones and leaves some out. The sample includes about 200,000 clones, 82% of them seen just once. The sequenced material came from peripheral blood. This clonotype originated in a woman in her 70s with COVID-19, enrolled during active disease. The chain has TRBV5-5 and TRBJ1-5; 11 positions agree with TRBD1. The CDR3 coding sequence is TGTGCCAGCAGCCACTATGGACAGGGGGCGGGTCAGCCCCAGCATTTT. This translates into CASSHYGQGAGQPQHF.